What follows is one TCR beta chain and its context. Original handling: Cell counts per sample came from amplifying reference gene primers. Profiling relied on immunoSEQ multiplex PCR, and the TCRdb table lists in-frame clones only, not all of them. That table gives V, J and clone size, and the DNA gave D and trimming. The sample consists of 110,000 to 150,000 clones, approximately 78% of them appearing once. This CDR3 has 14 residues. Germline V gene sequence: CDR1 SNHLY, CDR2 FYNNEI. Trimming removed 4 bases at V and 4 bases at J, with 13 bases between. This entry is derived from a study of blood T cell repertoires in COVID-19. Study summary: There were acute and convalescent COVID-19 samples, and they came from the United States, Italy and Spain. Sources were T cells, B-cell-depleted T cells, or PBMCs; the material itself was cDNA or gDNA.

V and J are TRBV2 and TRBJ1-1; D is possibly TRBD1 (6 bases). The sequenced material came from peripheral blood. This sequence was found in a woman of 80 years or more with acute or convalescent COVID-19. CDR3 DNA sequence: TGTGCCAGCAGTGGGTGGCAGGGGATCACTGAAGCTTTCTTT. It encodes CASSGWQGITEAFF. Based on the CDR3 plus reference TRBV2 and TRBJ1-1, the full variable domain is EPEVTQTPSHQVTQMGQEVILRCVPISNHLYFYWYRQILGQKVEFLVSFYNNEISEKSEIFDDQFSVERPDGSNFTLKIRSTKLEDSAMYFCASSGWQGITEAFFGQGTRLTVV.